These 19 T cell receptor beta chains were sequenced from one sample in a study of naive and memory T cell subsets. Ligated cDNA underwent four rounds of PCR with nested alpha and beta constant region primers and SP2. TCRdb independently ran MiXCR on the 5' RACE reads; one entry per CDR3 protein. The sample has 25,000 to 35,000 distinct CDR3 sequences, 15% to 20% seen once. The library had UMIs added by 3' ligation of an oligonucleotide to TCR cDNA. The receptors come from a female donor in good health.

This clonotype has ten or more counts. This chain links TRBV15 with TRBJ2-2; D not resolved. Germline loops: CDR1 LNHNV, CDR2 YYDKDF (reference sequence). This CDR3 is built from 15 residues. Trimming took 5 bases from V and 8 from J, leaving 18 bases between them. In DNA form, the CDR3 reads TGTGCCACCAGCCGTTCCTCGGGCGCGAAGGGGGAGCTGTTTTTT. Translating it yields CATSRSSGAKGELFF.

The chain joins TRBV7-8 to TRBJ1-1; unclear D gene. This CDR3 region has 13 residues. Germline V gene sequence: CDR1 SGHVS, CDR2 FQNEAQ. V was pared by 3 bases and J by 5 bases, with 10 bases between. CDR3 residues: CASSFVPSTEAFF. The CDR3 DNA is TGTGCCAGCAGCTTTGTGCCTTCGACTGAAGCTTTCTTT. Supplemented by reference TRBV7-8 and TRBJ1-1, the full variable domain reads GAGVSQSPRYKVAKRGQDVALRCDPISGHVSLFWYQQALGQGPEFLTYFQNEAQLDKSGLPSDRFFAERPEGSVSTLKIQRTQQEDSAVYLCASSFVPSTEAFFGQGTRLTVV.

Notes on this clonotype: A much larger clone is a single base away; this may be a read error. This rearrangement joins TRBV7-9 to TRBJ2-3; 8 positions match TRBD1. Germline CDR1 and CDR2: SEHNR and FQNEAQ (reference sequence). This CDR3 contains 15 residues. The CDR3 reads CGSSFWTGFTDTQYF. The CDR3 region has the DNA TGTGGCAGCAGCTTTTGGACAGGGTTCACAGATACGCAGTATTTT.

In its sample, this clonotype was seen a few times. DNA of the CDR3: TGTGCCATCAGTGAGGATCAGTTGTCACAAGAGACCCAGTACTTC. Residues: CAISEDQLSQETQYF. The V call is TRBV10-3, the J call TRBJ2-5; D ambiguous. Looked up from germline, CDR1 is ENHRY and CDR2 is SYGVKD. There are 15 residues in the CDR3. With 2 bases removed from V and 2 bases from J, the gap between germline ends came to 12 bases.

This clonotype was seen ten or more times. CDR3 loop: CASSLDAVGTLFF. CDR3 nucleotide sequence: TGTGCCAGCAGCTTAGACGCCGTGGGGACTCTGTTCTTC. The chain combines TRBV7-7 with TRBJ2-1; maybe TRBD2 (6 bases). Looked up from germline, CDR1 is SSHAT and CDR2 is FNYEAQ (reference sequence). The CDR3 consists of 13 residues. V was cut by 1 base and J by 15 bases, with 16 bases left in between.

This clonotype has only a few counts. The V and J genes are TRBV6-6 and TRBJ2-7; the match to TRBD2 covers 7 bases. The CDR3 has 16 amino acids. CDR1 is MNHNY, CDR2 SVGAGI, per germline (reference sequence). The V and J ends lost 3 bases and 4 bases, in that order; junction bases with no gene match: 12. The CDR3 here is CASSYRASGDRYEQYF. The DNA of the CDR3 is TGTGCCAGCAGTTATCGGGCTAGCGGAGATAGGTACGAGCAGTACTTC.

CDR3 nucleotide sequence: TGTGCCAGCAGTGAAGGATACACAGGGAGGACTGAAGCTTTCTTT. Protein: CASSEGYTGRTEAFF. The rearrangement uses TRBV2 and TRBJ1-1; a possible D gene is TRBD1 (6 bases). The CDR3 is 15 residues long. Trimming removed 1 base from V and 5 bases from J, with 14 bases in between. Germline CDR1 and CDR2: SNHLY and FYNNEI.

This clonotype has ten or more counts. The rearrangement joins TRBV20-1 to TRBJ1-5, with TRBD1 matching over 7 bases. The CDR3 spans 15 residues. Looked up from germline, CDR1 is DFQATT and CDR2 is SNEGSKA (reference sequence). The J segment lost 1 base and the V segment lost 4 bases, leaving 7 bases of the junction unmatched. CDR3 DNA: TGCAGTGCTAAAACACAGGGGTCGAGCAATCAGCCCCAGCATTTT. It encodes CSAKTQGSSNQPQHF.

There are many counts of this clonotype. The chain links TRBV18 to TRBJ2-7; D is ambiguous. The CDR3 runs to 11 residues. The germline CDR1 and CDR2 sequences are KGHSH and LQKENI. The ends were cut back, 4 bases at V and 3 bases at J, with 4 bases in the middle. For the CDR3, the DNA is TGTGCCAGCTCACGGGACTACGAGCAGTACTTC. Protein sequence: CASSRDYEQYF.

The sample holds a few counts of this clonotype. The chain uses TRBV7-9 and TRBJ1-2, with 8 nucleotides matching TRBD1. Germline-derived CDR1 and CDR2 are SEHNR and FQNEAQ (reference sequence). V shed 0 bases and J 6 bases; nucleotides not matched to a gene: 3. The CDR3 spans 14 residues. CDR3: CASSLAGQGDGYTF. CDR3 in DNA: TGTGCCAGCAGCTTAGCCGGACAGGGTGATGGCTACACCTTC.

This clonotype was detected only a few times. The chain is built from TRBV20-1 and TRBJ2-2, with D maybe TRBD1 (6 bases). The CDR3 has 15 amino acids. Germline-derived CDR1 and CDR2 are DFQATT and SNEGSKA (reference sequence). Trimming took off 6 bases at V and 2 bases at J, with 16 bases between the two ends. Here the CDR3 DNA reads TGCAGTGCGAGTACCGGGACAACAAACACCGGGGAGCTGTTTTTT. Protein sequence: CSASTGTTNTGELFF.

This clonotype was detected only a few times. CDR3 amino acids: CASSPGRPYEQYF. The CDR3 DNA reads TGTGCCAGCAGCCCCGGGAGGCCCTACGAGCAGTACTTC. V and J are TRBV6-5 and TRBJ2-7; 7 bases line up with TRBD2. This CDR3 contains 13 residues. CDR1 and CDR2 from the germline V gene are MNHEY and SVGAGI. V gave up 6 bases and J gave up 2 bases; unmatched junction bases: 4.

In its sample, this clonotype was seen many times. This chain joins TRBV6-5 and TRBJ1-2; D not certain. There are 15 residues in the CDR3. CDR1 is MNHEY and CDR2 is SVGAGI in the germline V gene. Trimming removed 2 bases from V and 5 bases from J, with 15 bases in between. CDR3 coding DNA: TGTGCCAGCAGTTACCGGTCCGGGGTTGGGTATGGCTACACCTTC. Its protein is CASSYRSGVGYGYTF.

This clonotype was observed many times. The chain has TRBV7-2 and TRBJ1-1; D unresolved. The germline gives CDR1 SGHTA, CDR2 FQGNSA. Trimming shortened V by 9 bases and J by 1 base, and 9 bases separated the two germline ends. This CDR3 is 12 amino acids long. The CDR3: CASGGRNTEAFF. In DNA, the CDR3 is TGTGCCAGTGGAGGGAGGAACACTGAAGCTTTCTTT. Full variable domain (missing parts from reference TRBV7-2 and TRBJ1-1): GAGVSQSPSNKVTEKGKDVELRCDPISGHTALYWYRQSLGQGLEFLIYFQGNSAPDKSGLPSDRFSAERTGGSVSTLTIQRTQQEDSAVYLCASGGRNTEAFFGQGTRLTVV.

The chain links TRBV6-4 to TRBJ2-3, with 9 bases aligning to TRBD2. The V gene's germline CDR1 is MRHNA and CDR2 SNTAGT. CDR3 length equals 15 residues. The V and J ends lost 2 bases and 4 bases, in that order; junction bases with no gene match: 4. CDR3 region: CASSDGGGAADTQYF. CDR3 bases: TGTGCCAGCAGTGACGGCGGGGGGGCCGCAGATACGCAGTATTTT.

This clonotype turned up a few times. This sequence joins TRBV15 and TRBJ1-2; D is uncertain. Between the trimmed V and J ends, which lost 5 bases and 4 bases, there was a span of 8 bases. Germline CDR1 LNHNV, CDR2 YYDKDF (reference sequence). The length of the CDR3 is 12 residues. The CDR3 bases are TGTGCCACCAGCGGGGTCGGCTATGGCTACACCTTC. Translated: CATSGVGYGYTF.

This clonotype is labeled as medium-sized. This chain links TRBV10-2 with TRBJ1-3; possible D gene TRBD1, 6 bases. This CDR3 is built from 13 residues. The V end was cut by 7 bases, the J end by 3 bases, with 10 bases between. CDR1 and CDR2 from the germline V gene are WSHSY and SAAADI. In DNA, the CDR3 is TGCGCCAGCACGAAGACAGGTGGAAACACCATATATTTT. Protein: CASTKTGGNTIYF.

This clonotype was observed a single time. V and J are TRBV14 and TRBJ2-7; D not resolved. The CDR3 is 13 amino acids. The V end lost 1 base, the J end lost 1 base, and 5 bases lay between the germline ends. Germline CDR1 is SGHDN and CDR2 is FVKESK. CDR3 loop: CASSQVPSYEQYF. For the CDR3, the DNA is TGTGCCAGCAGCCAAGTACCGTCCTACGAGCAGTACTTC.

This clonotype turned up a few times. This chain links TRBV6-5 with TRBJ2-2; maybe TRBD1 (5 bases). Germline assignment: CDR1 MNHEY and CDR2 SVGAGI. This CDR3 is built from 15 residues. V was trimmed by 3 bases and J by 1 base, leaving 9 bases between them. Here the CDR3 reads CASSYWGLNTGELFF. DNA for the CDR3: TGTGCCAGCAGTTATTGGGGCCTGAACACCGGGGAGCTGTTTTTT.